Below are 3 T cell receptor beta chains sequenced from a single sample in a study of OX40 agonist ivuxolimab in advanced cancers. Clones were read by immunoSEQ multiplex PCR, and TCRdb kept only the in-frame ones, dropping some. The sample yields under 20,000 clones, 70% to 75% seen once. The sample was CD4+ or CD8+ T cells sorted from blood, taken in a trial of the OX40 agonist ivuxolimab. All receptors derive from an adult with an advanced solid tumor such as melanoma, head and neck, liver or kidney cancer.

This sequence joins TRBV5-4 and TRBJ2-5; D unclear. Looked up from germline, CDR1 is SGHNT and CDR2 is YYREEE (reference sequence). The ends were cut back, 9 bases at V and 4 bases at J, with 10 bases in the middle. CDR3 size: 11 residues. As DNA, the CDR3 is TGTGCCACCAGGTTAGGAGAGACCCAGTACTTC. It yields the protein CATRLGETQYF. Filled out from reference TRBV5-4 and TRBJ2-5, the complete variable domain reads ETGVTQSPTHLIKTRGQQVTLRCSSQSGHNTVSWYQQALGQGPQFIFQYYREEENGRGNFPPRFSGLQFPNYSSELNVNALELDDSALYLCATRLGETQYFGPGTRLLVL.

The gene calls are TRBV11-2 and TRBJ2-2, with 8 bases matching TRBD2. The CDR3 runs to 15 residues. The V and J ends lost 3 bases and 4 bases, in that order; junction bases with no gene match: 4. Germline lookup yields CDR1 SGHAT and CDR2 FQNNGV. The CDR3 DNA reads TGTGCCAGCAGCTTTAGCGGGATCGTCACCGGGGAGCTGTTTTTT. The encoded protein is CASSFSGIVTGELFF.

This chain links TRBV27 with TRBJ1-5; D not certain. Germline V lookup: CDR1 MNHEY, CDR2 SMNVEV (reference sequence). CDR3 size: 13 residues. V was cut by 4 bases and J by 9 bases, with 13 bases left in between. In DNA form, the CDR3 reads TGTGCCAGCAGTTGGAGGGCCTCCGGGCCCCAGCATTTT. Protein: CASSWRASGPQHF.